This T cell receptor beta chain was recorded in a study of CD8+ T cells in alopecia areata. As for the study in general: Oral tofacitinib, 5 to 10 mg twice daily, was given in an open-label trial.

As the sequencing template, cDNA was produced by extracting RNA and reverse transcribing it. Clones were read by immunoSEQ multiplex PCR, and TCRdb kept only the in-frame ones, dropping some. The sample records about 150,000 clones, 45% to 55% being singletons. The V and J ends lost 3 bases and 2 bases respectively, with 17 bases between them. CDR1 GTSNPN and CDR2 SVGIG come from the germline V gene (reference sequence). CDR3 length equals 16 residues. Specimen: CD8+ T cells sorted from blood, collected at week 0. V gene TRBV30 combines with J gene TRBJ2-1; D perhaps matches TRBD2 (6 bases). This clonotype originated in a human donor with alopecia areata. In nucleotides, the CDR3 is TGTGCCTGGAGCGGGGCAGCGGGTGAAGCCTACAATGAGCAGTTCTTC. This encodes CAWSGAAGEAYNEQFF.